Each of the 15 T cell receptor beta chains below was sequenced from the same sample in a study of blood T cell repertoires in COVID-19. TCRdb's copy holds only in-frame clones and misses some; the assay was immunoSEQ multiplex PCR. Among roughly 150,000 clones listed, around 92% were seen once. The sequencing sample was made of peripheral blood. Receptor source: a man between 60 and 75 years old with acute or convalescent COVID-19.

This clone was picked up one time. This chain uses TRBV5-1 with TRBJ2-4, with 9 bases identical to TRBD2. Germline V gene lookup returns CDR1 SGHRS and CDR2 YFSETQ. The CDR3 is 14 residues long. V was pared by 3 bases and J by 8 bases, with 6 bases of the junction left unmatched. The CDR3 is CASSWTSESHIQYF. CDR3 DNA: TGCGCCAGCAGCTGGACTAGCGAATCCCACATTCAGTACTTC. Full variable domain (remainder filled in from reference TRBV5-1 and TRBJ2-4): KAGVTQTPRYLIKTRGQQVTLSCSPISGHRSVSWYQQTPGQGLQFLFEYFSETQRNKGNFPGRFSGRQFSNSRSEMNVSTLELGDSALYLCASSWTSESHIQYFGAGTRLSVL.

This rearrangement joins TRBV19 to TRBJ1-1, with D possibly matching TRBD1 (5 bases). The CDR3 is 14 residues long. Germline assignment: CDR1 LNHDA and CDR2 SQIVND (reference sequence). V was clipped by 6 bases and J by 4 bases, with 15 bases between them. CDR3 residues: CASRFQGGGTEAFF. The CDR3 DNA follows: TGTGCCAGTAGGTTCCAGGGAGGCGGCACTGAAGCTTTCTTT.

The CDR3 DNA follows: TGCGCCAGCAGCTTGTCTGGCGGGGCCAACGTCCTGACTTTC. Protein: CASSLSGGANVLTF. V gene TRBV5-1 combines with J gene TRBJ2-6, with D uncertain. The V gene lost 1 base and the J gene lost 4 bases, with 6 bases spanning the gap. The CDR3 loop spans 14 amino acids. Per germline, CDR1 SGHRS and CDR2 YFSETQ. The full variable domain, in which reference TRBV5-1 and TRBJ2-6 provide the parts outside the CDR3, is KAGVTQTPRYLIKTRGQQVTLSCSPISGHRSVSWYQQTPGQGLQFLFEYFSETQRNKGNFPGRFSGRQFSNSRSEMNVSTLELGDSALYLCASSLSGGANVLTFGAGSRLTVL.

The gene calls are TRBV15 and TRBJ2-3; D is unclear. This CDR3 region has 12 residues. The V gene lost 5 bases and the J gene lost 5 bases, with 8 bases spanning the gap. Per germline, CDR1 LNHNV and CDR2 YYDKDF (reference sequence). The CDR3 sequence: CATSPTEDTQYF. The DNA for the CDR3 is TGTGCCACCAGCCCTACTGAAGATACGCAGTATTTT.

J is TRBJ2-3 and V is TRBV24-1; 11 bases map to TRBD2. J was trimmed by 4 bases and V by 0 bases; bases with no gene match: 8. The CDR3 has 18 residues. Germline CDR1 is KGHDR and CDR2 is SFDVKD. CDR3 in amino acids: CATSDLGASGGKADTQYF. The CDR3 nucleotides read TGTGCCACCAGTGATTTGGGGGCTAGCGGGGGGAAGGCAGATACGCAGTATTTT.

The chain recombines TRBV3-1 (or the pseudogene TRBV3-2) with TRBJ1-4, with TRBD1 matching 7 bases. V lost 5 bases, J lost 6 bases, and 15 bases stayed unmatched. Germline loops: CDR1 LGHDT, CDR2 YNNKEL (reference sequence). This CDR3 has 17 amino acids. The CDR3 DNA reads TGTGCCAGCAGCTCCCTCTCTCTAGGGGGCTCGGATGAAAAACTGTTTTTT. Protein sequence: CASSSLSLGGSDEKLFF.

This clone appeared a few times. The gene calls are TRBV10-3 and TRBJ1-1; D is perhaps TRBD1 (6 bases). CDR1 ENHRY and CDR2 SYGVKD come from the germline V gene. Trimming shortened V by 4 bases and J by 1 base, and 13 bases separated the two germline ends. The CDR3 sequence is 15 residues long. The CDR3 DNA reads TGTGCCATCAGTGGCGCCAGGGGTTCGAACACTGAAGCTTTCTTT. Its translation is CAISGARGSNTEAFF.

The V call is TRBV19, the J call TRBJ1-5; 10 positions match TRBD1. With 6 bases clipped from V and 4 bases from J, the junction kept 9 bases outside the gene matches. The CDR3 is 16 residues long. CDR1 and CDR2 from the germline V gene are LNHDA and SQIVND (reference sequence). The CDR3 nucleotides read TGTGCCAGTAGCACACGGGTGGGACAGGGGAATCAGCCCCAGCATTTT. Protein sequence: CASSTRVGQGNQPQHF.

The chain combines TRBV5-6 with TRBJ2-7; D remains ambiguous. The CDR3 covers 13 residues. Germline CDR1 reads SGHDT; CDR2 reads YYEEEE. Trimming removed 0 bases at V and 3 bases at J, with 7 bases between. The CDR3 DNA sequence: TGTGCCAGCAGCTTGGAGCCTGGCTACGAGCAGTACTTC. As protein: CASSLEPGYEQYF.

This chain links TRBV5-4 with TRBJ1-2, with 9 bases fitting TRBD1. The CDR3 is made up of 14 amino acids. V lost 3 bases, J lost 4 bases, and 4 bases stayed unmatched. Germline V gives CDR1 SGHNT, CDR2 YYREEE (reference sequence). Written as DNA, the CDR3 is TGTGCCAGCAGCTCTGGGGACAGGGCCTATGGCTACACCTTC. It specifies CASSSGDRAYGYTF.

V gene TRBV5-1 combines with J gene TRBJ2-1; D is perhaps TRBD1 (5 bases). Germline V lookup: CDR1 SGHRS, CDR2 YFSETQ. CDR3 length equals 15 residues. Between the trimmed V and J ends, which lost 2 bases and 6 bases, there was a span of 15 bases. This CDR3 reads CASSLHDQTVNEQFF. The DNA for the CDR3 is TGCGCCAGCAGCTTACACGACCAGACAGTCAATGAGCAGTTCTTC.

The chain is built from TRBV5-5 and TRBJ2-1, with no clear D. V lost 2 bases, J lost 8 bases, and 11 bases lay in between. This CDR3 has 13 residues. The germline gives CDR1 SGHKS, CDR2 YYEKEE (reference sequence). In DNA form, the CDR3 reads TGTGCCAGCAGCTTACAGTTGGGTGATGAGCAGTTCTTC. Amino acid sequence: CASSLQLGDEQFF.

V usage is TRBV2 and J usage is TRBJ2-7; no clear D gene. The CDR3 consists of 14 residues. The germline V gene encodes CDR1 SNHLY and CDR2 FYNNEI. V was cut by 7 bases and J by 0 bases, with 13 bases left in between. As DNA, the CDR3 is TGTGCCAGCAAGGTGGGCGACAACTCCTACGAGCAGTACTTC. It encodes CASKVGDNSYEQYF.

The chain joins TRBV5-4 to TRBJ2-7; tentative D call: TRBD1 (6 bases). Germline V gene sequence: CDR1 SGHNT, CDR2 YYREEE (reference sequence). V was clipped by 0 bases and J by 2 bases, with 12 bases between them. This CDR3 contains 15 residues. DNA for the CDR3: TGTGCCAGCAGCTTGGAACAGGGAACGGCCTACGAGCAGTACTTC. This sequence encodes CASSLEQGTAYEQYF. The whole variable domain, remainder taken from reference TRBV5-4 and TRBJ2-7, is ETGVTQSPTHLIKTRGQQVTLRCSSQSGHNTVSWYQQALGQGPQFIFQYYREEENGRGNFPPRFSGLQFPNYSSELNVNALELDDSALYLCASSLEQGTAYEQYFGPGTRLTVT.

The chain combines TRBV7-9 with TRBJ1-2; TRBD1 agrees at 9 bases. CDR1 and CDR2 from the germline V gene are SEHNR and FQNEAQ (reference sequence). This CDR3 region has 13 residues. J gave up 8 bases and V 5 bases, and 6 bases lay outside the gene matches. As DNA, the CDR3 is TGTGCCAGCAGCCCACAGGGGGCGCGGGGCTACACCTTC. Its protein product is CASSPQGARGYTF.